Below, 4 T cell receptor beta chains from the same sample are listed, as sequenced in a study of blood T cells in healthy people across ages. Next came a second PCR, run for about 6 to 11 cycles, which used a sample-barcoded 5' primer along with a J-beta primer mix. Each CDR3 protein is one row after TCRdb ran MiXCR on the 5' RACE reads. In the table there are over a million distinct CDR3 sequences, roughly 43% of which are singletons. The sample comprised blood. All receptors derive from a woman aged 18-35 years in good health.

CDR3 sequence reads: CASSVDRFPGELFF. The DNA of the CDR3 is TGCGCCAGCAGCGTCGACAGGTTTCCCGGGGAGCTGTTTTTT. This chain uses TRBV5-1 with TRBJ2-2; D possibly corresponds to TRBD1 (6 bases). CDR1 is SGHRS, CDR2 YFSETQ, per germline. The V and J ends lost 4 bases and 6 bases respectively, with 13 bases between them. The CDR3 length is 14 residues.

V gene TRBV27 combines with J gene TRBJ1-2, with 10 bases matching TRBD1. Germline V CDR1 and CDR2: MNHEY, SMNVEV (reference sequence). The CDR3 has 17 residues. J lost 3 bases, V lost 2 bases, and 9 bases had no gene match. The CDR3 here is CASSLTGQGLPYYGYTF. The CDR3 coding sequence is TGTGCCAGCAGTTTAACGGGACAGGGGCTTCCCTACTATGGCTACACCTTC.

The V and J genes are TRBV29-1 and TRBJ2-1; 11 nucleotides agree with TRBD2. The CDR3 length is 15 residues. CDR1 and CDR2 (germline): SQVTM, ANQGSEA. V shed 4 bases and J 7 bases; nucleotides not matched to a gene: 9. CDR3 DNA: TGCAGCGTTGTGGGTGTCGGACTAGCGGGTAATGAGCAGTTCTTC. It is translated as CSVVGVGLAGNEQFF.

The chain combines TRBV6-1 with TRBJ2-5; D call uncertain. V dropped 0 bases and J dropped 5 bases, with 7 bases sitting between them. Germline CDR1 and CDR2: MNHNS and SASEGT. This CDR3 contains 13 residues. CDR3 DNA: TGTGCCAGCAGTGAAGCGAATGGGGAGACCCAGTACTTC. Amino acid sequence: CASSEANGETQYF.